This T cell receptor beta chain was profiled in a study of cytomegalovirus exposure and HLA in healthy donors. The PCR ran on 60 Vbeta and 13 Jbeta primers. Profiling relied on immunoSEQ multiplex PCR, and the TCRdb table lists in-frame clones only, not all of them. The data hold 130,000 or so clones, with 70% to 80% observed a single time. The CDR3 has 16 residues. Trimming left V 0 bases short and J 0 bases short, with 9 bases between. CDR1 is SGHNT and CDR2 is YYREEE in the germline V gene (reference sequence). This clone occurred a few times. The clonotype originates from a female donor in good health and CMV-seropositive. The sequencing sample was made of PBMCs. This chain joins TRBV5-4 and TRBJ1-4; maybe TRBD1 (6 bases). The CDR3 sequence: CASSLGTEATNEKLFF. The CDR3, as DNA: TGTGCCAGCAGCTTGGGGACAGAGGCAACTAATGAAAAACTGTTTTTT.